Presented here are 9 T cell receptor beta chains from one specimen sequenced in a study of preoperative IRX-2 immunotherapy in early breast cancer. The treatment here: preoperative locoregional IRX-2 cytokine immunotherapy. Assay used: immunoSEQ multiplex PCR; TCRdb lists only in-frame clones, some missing. Of approximately 98,000 clones in the sample, about nine tenths were seen once. The source material was tumor tissue, sampled after IRX-2 immunotherapy. Receptors were obtained from a human donor with breast cancer.

The chain employs TRBV5-1 and TRBJ2-1; 12 positions match TRBD2. V lost 4 bases and J lost 8; bases outside the gene matches: 10. Germline CDR1 SGHRS, CDR2 YFSETQ. The CDR3 runs to 16 residues. The CDR3 reads CASSGGLAGQGYEQFF. The CDR3 region has the DNA TGCGCCAGCAGCGGAGGACTAGCGGGGCAGGGCTATGAGCAGTTCTTC. The whole variable domain, remainder taken from reference TRBV5-1 and TRBJ2-1, is KAGVTQTPRYLIKTRGQQVTLSCSPISGHRSVSWYQQTPGQGLQFLFEYFSETQRNKGNFPGRFSGRQFSNSRSEMNVSTLELGDSALYLCASSGGLAGQGYEQFFGPGTRLTVL.

The chain is built from TRBV11-3 and TRBJ2-3; TRBD1 matches at 7 bases. Germline V gene data show CDR1 as SGHNT and CDR2 as YENEEA. The CDR3 runs 15 residues. Germline trimming cut 3 bases from V and 2 bases from J; bases unmatched to any gene: 5. CDR3 sequence (DNA): TGTGCCAGCAGCTTGACAGGGACATTCACAGATACGCAGTATTTT. Translated, it gives CASSLTGTFTDTQYF.

This clone was observed a single time. One junction end does not reproduce the germline sequence, and a read error may be involved. The chain's CDR3 is CAISGRDDNSPLHF. CDR3 coding DNA: TGTGCCATCAGTGGAAGGGACGATAATTCACCCCTCCACTTT. V is TRBV6-8 and J is TRBJ1-6; TRBD1 might be the D (5 bases). CDR3 length equals 14 residues. Germline-derived CDR1 and CDR2 are MNHGY and SAAAGT.

This rearrangement joins TRBV5-1 to TRBJ1-2; D gene unclear. Trimming shortened V by 2 bases and J by 5 bases, and 16 bases separated the two germline ends. CDR1 SGHRS and CDR2 YFSETQ come from the germline V gene. CDR3 size: 15 residues. The chain's CDR3 is CASSLLAGERYGYTF. The CDR3 nucleotides are TGCGCCAGCAGCTTACTAGCCGGAGAAAGGTATGGCTACACCTTC.

V and J are TRBV6-8 and TRBJ2-6; D gene uncertain. Germline V gives CDR1 MNHGY, CDR2 SAAAGT. The V and J ends lost 0 bases and 0 bases respectively, with 12 bases between them. The CDR3 runs to 18 residues. DNA for the CDR3: TGTGCCAGCAGTTACTCGAGGCTGGGGTCCTCTGGGGCCAACGTCCTGACTTTC. Encoded protein: CASSYSRLGSSGANVLTF.

The chain has TRBV28 and TRBJ1-1, with a weak D call TRBD1 (6 bases). The germline V and J ends were trimmed by 8 bases and 6 bases, with 13 bases remaining between them. The CDR3 spans 12 residues. Germline V gene lookup returns CDR1 MDHEN and CDR2 SYDVKM. The CDR3 sequence is CASQGQRSEAFF. The CDR3 DNA reads TGTGCCAGCCAAGGACAGAGATCTGAAGCTTTCTTT.

This chain connects TRBV18 to TRBJ1-1, with D possibly being TRBD1 (5 bases). V was clipped by 6 bases and J by 4 bases, with 12 bases between them. Per germline, CDR1 KGHSH and CDR2 LQKENI. The CDR3 has 13 residues. CDR3 amino acids: CASSQGVITEAFF. Written as DNA, the CDR3 is TGTGCCAGCTCGCAGGGAGTGATCACTGAAGCTTTCTTT.

This chain connects TRBV6-8 to TRBJ2-7, with 9 bases matching TRBD2. This CDR3 has 15 amino acids. The V gene end was trimmed by 0 bases and the J gene end by 6 bases; junction bases not matched to a gene: 6. Germline V CDR1 and CDR2: MNHGY, SAAAGT. The CDR3 spells CASSYSLAGSVEQYF. In DNA form, the CDR3 reads TGTGCCAGCAGTTACTCACTAGCGGGCAGCGTCGAGCAGTACTTC.

The gene calls are TRBV6-8 and TRBJ2-1; TRBD2 might be the D (5 bases). V lost 5 bases and J lost 8, with 16 bases in between. Germline lookup yields CDR1 MNHGY and CDR2 SAAAGT. The CDR3 has 14 residues. CDR3 nucleotides: TGTGCCAGCAGTGTGAAAGGCCCGAGGGATGAGCAGTTCTTC. As protein: CASSVKGPRDEQFF.